A selection of T cell receptor beta chains follows, all from one sample in a study of T cells in Graves' hyperthyroidism and ophthalmopathy. TCRdb itself ran the multiplex PCR reads through MiXCR, one entry per CDR3 protein. The sample has over 45,000 distinct CDR3 sequences; around 48% are singletons. The source material was blood. Receptor source: a woman between 25 and 40 years old with Graves' ophthalmopathy. Both conserved end residues are part of each CDR3. A D gene is named only where the DNA matches it firmly. The size entry is marked missing in some rows and otherwise reads once, few, many or a size class.

v_call: TRBV19; d_call: TRBD2; j_call: TRBJ2-7; clone_size: .; cdr3_aa: CASSLTGTSGYEQYF; cdr3_nt: TGTGCCAGTAGTTTGACAGGGACTAGCGGCTACGAGCAGTACTTC
v_call: TRBV10-3; d_call: TRBD2; j_call: TRBJ2-3; clone_size: many; cdr3_aa: CAISGTSGRAVVMGTDTQYF; cdr3_nt: TGTGCCATCAGCGGGACTAGCGGGAGGGCTGTTGTTATGGGCACAGATACGCAGTATTTT
v_call: TRBV28; d_call: .; j_call: TRBJ1-6; clone_size: many; cdr3_aa: CASRSTGRYNSPLHF; cdr3_nt: TGTGCCAGCAGGTCAACTGGACGGTATAATTCACCCCTCCACTTT
v_call: TRBV14; d_call: .; j_call: TRBJ1-3; clone_size: .; cdr3_aa: CASSQEDVTSGDTVYF; cdr3_nt: TGTGCCAGCAGCCAAGAGGACGTAACCTCTGGAGACACCGTATATTTT
v_call: TRBV12-3/TRBV12-4; d_call: .; j_call: TRBJ1-1; clone_size: many; cdr3_aa: CASSFGGASTEAFF; cdr3_nt: TGTGCCAGCAGTTTCGGGGGGGCAAGCACTGAAGCTTTCTTT
v_call: TRBV3-1; d_call: .; j_call: TRBJ1-1; clone_size: .; cdr3_aa: CASSLLSTGVGEAFF; cdr3_nt: TGTGCCAGCAGCCTCCTTTCTACCGGGGTAGGTGAAGCTTTCTTT
v_call: TRBV6-5; d_call: .; j_call: TRBJ2-3; clone_size: many; cdr3_aa: CASSYLPGSGTDTQYF; cdr3_nt: TGTGCCAGCAGTTACTTACCCGGGAGCGGCACAGATACGCAGTATTTT
v_call: TRBV6-5; d_call: TRBD1; j_call: TRBJ2-7; clone_size: once; cdr3_aa: CASSPTGTGAYEQYF; cdr3_nt: TGTGCCAGCAGCCCTACCGGGACAGGGGCCTACGAGCAGTACTTC
v_call: TRBV5-1; d_call: .; j_call: TRBJ2-2; clone_size: .; cdr3_aa: CASSLNTGALFF; cdr3_nt: TGCGCCAGCAGCTTAAACACCGGGGCGCTGTTTTTT
v_call: TRBV19; d_call: .; j_call: TRBJ1-3; clone_size: .; cdr3_aa: CASRDKGNTIYF; cdr3_nt: TGTGCCAGCAGGGATAAGGGAAACACCATATATTTT
v_call: TRBV5-4; d_call: TRBD2; j_call: TRBJ2-3; clone_size: .; cdr3_aa: CASSPPRLAGGDTQYF; cdr3_nt: TGTGCCAGCAGCCCCCCTCGACTAGCGGGAGGAGATACGCAGTATTTT
v_call: TRBV13; d_call: .; j_call: TRBJ1-4; clone_size: .; cdr3_aa: CASSSGGVEKLFF; cdr3_nt: TGTGCCAGCAGCTCTGGTGGAGTCGAAAAACTGTTTTTT
v_call: TRBV28; d_call: TRBD1; j_call: TRBJ2-3; clone_size: many; cdr3_aa: CASKGRDRDTQYF; cdr3_nt: TGTGCCAGCAAGGGTCGGGACAGAGATACGCAGTATTTT
v_call: TRBV25-1; d_call: .; j_call: TRBJ2-1; clone_size: many; cdr3_aa: CASRGARSAEQFF; cdr3_nt: TGTGCCAGCAGGGGAGCAAGGTCCGCTGAGCAGTTCTTC
v_call: TRBV10-1; d_call: .; j_call: TRBJ1-5; clone_size: .; cdr3_aa: CATHGNQPQHF; cdr3_nt: TGCGCCACCCATGGCAATCAGCCCCAGCATTTT
v_call: TRBV28; d_call: TRBD1; j_call: TRBJ2-1; clone_size: many; cdr3_aa: CASSDRDERNEQFF; cdr3_nt: TGTGCCAGCAGTGACAGGGATGAACGCAATGAGCAGTTCTTC
v_call: TRBV7-3; d_call: .; j_call: TRBJ2-5; clone_size: .; cdr3_aa: CASSLGQALETQYF; cdr3_nt: TGTGCCAGCAGCTTAGGCCAGGCTCTGGAGACCCAGTACTTC
v_call: TRBV10-3; d_call: TRBD2; j_call: TRBJ2-7; clone_size: .; cdr3_aa: CASRLAGEGVSRGYEQYF; cdr3_nt: TGTGCCTCCCGACTAGCGGGAGAAGGAGTATCCAGGGGCTACGAGCAGTACTTC
v_call: TRBV28; d_call: .; j_call: TRBJ2-5; clone_size: few; cdr3_aa: CASSLLGVLQETQYF; cdr3_nt: TGTGCCAGCAGTTTATTAGGGGTCCTCCAAGAGACCCAGTACTTC
v_call: TRBV5-5; d_call: TRBD2; j_call: TRBJ2-7; clone_size: .; cdr3_aa: CASSLSRVAGEGKEQYF; cdr3_nt: TGTGCCAGCAGCTTAAGTAGAGTAGCGGGAGAAGGGAAGGAGCAGTACTTC
v_call: TRBV6-5; d_call: TRBD2; j_call: TRBJ2-7; clone_size: many; cdr3_aa: CASRLSMASGSYEQYF; cdr3_nt: TGTGCCAGCAGGCTGAGTATGGCTAGCGGCTCCTACGAGCAGTACTTC
v_call: TRBV24-1; d_call: .; j_call: TRBJ1-6; clone_size: .; cdr3_aa: CATSDATGNSPLHF; cdr3_nt: TGTGCCACCAGTGATGCTACCGGGAATTCACCCCTCCACTTT
v_call: TRBV9; d_call: TRBD1; j_call: TRBJ1-2; clone_size: .; cdr3_aa: CASGVAPTGSYGYTF; cdr3_nt: TGTGCCAGCGGCGTAGCTCCGACAGGGAGCTATGGCTACACCTTC
v_call: TRBV7-7; d_call: .; j_call: TRBJ2-1; clone_size: few; cdr3_aa: CARPGSSYNEQFF; cdr3_nt: TGTGCTAGACCGGGGAGCTCCTACAATGAGCAGTTCTTC
v_call: TRBV5-1; d_call: .; j_call: TRBJ2-7; clone_size: .; cdr3_aa: CASSVDFLGGGQYF; cdr3_nt: TGCGCCAGCAGCGTGGACTTTCTGGGAGGCGGGCAGTACTTC
v_call: TRBV6-1; d_call: .; j_call: TRBJ2-5; clone_size: many; cdr3_aa: CASEGRAEETQYF; cdr3_nt: TGTGCCAGCGAGGGACGAGCGGAAGAGACCCAGTACTTC
v_call: TRBV2; d_call: TRBD2; j_call: TRBJ2-2; clone_size: .; cdr3_aa: CASSSGRTGELFF; cdr3_nt: TGTGCCAGCAGTAGCGGGAGGACCGGGGAGCTGTTTTTT
v_call: TRBV20-1; d_call: .; j_call: TRBJ1-2; clone_size: .; cdr3_aa: CSARYAAGEFFGYTF; cdr3_nt: TGCAGTGCTAGATATGCGGCGGGGGAGTTTTTTGGCTACACCTTC
v_call: TRBV20-1; d_call: TRBD2; j_call: TRBJ2-7; clone_size: .; cdr3_aa: CSARELSREGYEQYF; cdr3_nt: TGCAGTGCTAGAGAACTCTCGCGGGAGGGCTACGAGCAGTACTTC
v_call: TRBV7-2; d_call: TRBD1; j_call: TRBJ1-6; clone_size: many; cdr3_aa: CASSLAVRTGSSYNSPLHF; cdr3_nt: TGTGCCAGCAGCTTAGCCGTCCGGACAGGGAGCTCCTATAATTCACCCCTCCACTTT
v_call: TRBV10-3; d_call: .; j_call: TRBJ2-1; clone_size: .; cdr3_aa: CAIRPGGIYNEQFF; cdr3_nt: TGTGCCATCAGACCCGGCGGGATCTACAATGAGCAGTTCTTC
v_call: TRBV2; d_call: .; j_call: TRBJ1-1; clone_size: many; cdr3_aa: CASSDRGPEYTEAFF; cdr3_nt: TGTGCCAGCAGTGACAGGGGCCCCGAGTACACTGAAGCTTTCTTT
v_call: TRBV28; d_call: .; j_call: TRBJ2-7; clone_size: many; cdr3_aa: CASSATGIRNEQYF; cdr3_nt: TGTGCCAGCAGTGCTACAGGGATTCGTAACGAGCAGTACTTC
v_call: TRBV15; d_call: TRBD1; j_call: TRBJ1-2; clone_size: many; cdr3_aa: CATSREMDRASTNYGYTF; cdr3_nt: TGTGCCACCAGCAGAGAGATGGACAGGGCCAGTACTAACTATGGCTACACCTTC
v_call: TRBV27; d_call: .; j_call: TRBJ1-5; clone_size: many; cdr3_aa: CASSSQDGYNQPQHF; cdr3_nt: TGTGCCAGCAGTTCCCAAGACGGTTACAATCAGCCCCAGCATTTT
v_call: TRBV15; d_call: TRBD1; j_call: TRBJ1-5; clone_size: many; cdr3_aa: CATSRDSVIQGARQPQHF; cdr3_nt: TGTGCCACCAGCAGAGATTCGGTCATACAGGGGGCTAGACAGCCCCAGCATTTT
v_call: TRBV20-1; d_call: .; j_call: TRBJ2-7; clone_size: .; cdr3_aa: CSARLQGGSGDSYEQYF; cdr3_nt: TGCAGTGCTAGATTGCAGGGGGGTAGCGGGGACTCCTACGAGCAGTACTTC